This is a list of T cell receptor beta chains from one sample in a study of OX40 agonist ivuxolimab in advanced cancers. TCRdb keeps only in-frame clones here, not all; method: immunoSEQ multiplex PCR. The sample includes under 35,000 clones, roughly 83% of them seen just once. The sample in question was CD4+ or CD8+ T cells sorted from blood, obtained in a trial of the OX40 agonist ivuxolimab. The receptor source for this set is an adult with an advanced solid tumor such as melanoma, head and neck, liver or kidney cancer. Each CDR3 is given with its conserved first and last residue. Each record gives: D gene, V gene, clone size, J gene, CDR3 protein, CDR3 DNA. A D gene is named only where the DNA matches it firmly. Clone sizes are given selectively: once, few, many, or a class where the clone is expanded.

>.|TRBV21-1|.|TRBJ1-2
CASRGGRDIANYGYTF
TGTGCCAGCAGAGGGGGGAGGGACATAGCTAACTATGGCTACACCTTC
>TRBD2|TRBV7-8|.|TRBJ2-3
CASSLGAGAPLDTQYF
TGTGCCAGCAGCTTAGGGGCGGGAGCGCCGTTGGATACGCAGTATTTT
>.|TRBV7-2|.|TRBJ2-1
CASSLSEQFYRNEQFF
TGTGCCAGCAGCTTAAGCGAACAATTTTACCGCAATGAGCAGTTCTTC
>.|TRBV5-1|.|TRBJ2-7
CASSLERYYEQYF
TGCGCCAGCAGCTTGGAACGCTACTACGAGCAGTACTTC
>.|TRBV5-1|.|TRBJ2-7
CASSWINGGNYEQYF
TGCGCCAGCAGCTGGATCAACGGGGGAAACTACGAGCAGTACTTC
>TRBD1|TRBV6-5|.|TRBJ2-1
CASSYGQGALNEQFF
TGTGCCAGCAGTTACGGACAGGGGGCCCTCAATGAGCAGTTCTTC
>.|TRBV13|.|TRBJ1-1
CASSLGGPGGGYTEAFF
TGTGCCAGCAGCTTAGGCGGTCCGGGAGGGGGGTACACTGAAGCTTTCTTT
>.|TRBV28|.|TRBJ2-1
CASSLSSSYNEQFF
TGTGCCAGCAGTTTATCGAGCAGCTACAATGAGCAGTTCTTC
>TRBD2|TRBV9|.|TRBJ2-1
CASSTSVAGVYNEQFF
TGTGCCAGCAGCACCTCAGTCGCGGGGGTTTACAATGAGCAGTTCTTC
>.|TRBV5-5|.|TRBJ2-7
CASRGPRLDEQYF
TGTGCCAGCCGGGGTCCCAGGCTCGACGAGCAGTACTTC
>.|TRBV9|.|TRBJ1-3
CASSVAGSGNTIYF
TGTGCCAGCAGCGTAGCGGGCTCTGGAAACACCATATATTTT
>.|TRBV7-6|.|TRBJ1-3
CASSLEPAQLNSGNTIYF
TGTGCCAGCAGCTTAGAACCGGCACAATTAAACTCTGGAAACACCATATATTTT
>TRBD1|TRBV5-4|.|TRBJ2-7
CASSLEGTGGGTYEQYF
TGTGCCAGCAGCCTGGAGGGGACAGGAGGAGGTACCTACGAGCAGTACTTC
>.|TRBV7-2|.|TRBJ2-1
CASSFRRGPYNEQFF
TGTGCCAGCAGTTTTCGCAGGGGCCCCTACAATGAGCAGTTCTTC
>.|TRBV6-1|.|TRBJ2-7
CASSEKDTSYEQYF
TGTGCCAGCAGTGAAAAGGACACCTCCTACGAGCAGTACTTC
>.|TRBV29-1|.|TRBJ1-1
CSVSAGAIEAFF
TGCAGCGTTTCCGCAGGGGCGATTGAAGCTTTCTTT
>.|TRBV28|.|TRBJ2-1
CASSLSGDPYNEQFF
TGTGCCAGCAGTTTATCAGGAGACCCCTACAATGAGCAGTTCTTC
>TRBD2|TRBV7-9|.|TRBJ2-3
CASSPLAGGTTDTQYF
TGTGCCAGCAGCCCTCTAGCGGGGGGGACCACAGATACGCAGTATTTT
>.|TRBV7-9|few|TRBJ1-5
CASSSVSTGLGNQPQHF
TGTGCCAGCAGCTCAGTCTCGACAGGTTTGGGCAATCAGCCCCAGCATTTT
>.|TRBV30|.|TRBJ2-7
CAWAKWGIDEQYF
TGTGCCTGGGCCAAGTGGGGTATTGATGAGCAGTACTTC
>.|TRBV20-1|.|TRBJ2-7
CSARELYEQYF
TGCAGTGCTAGAGAGCTATACGAGCAGTACTTC
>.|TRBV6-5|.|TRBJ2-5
CASSSRSQETQYF
TGTGCCAGCAGTTCCCGATCCCAAGAGACCCAGTACTTC
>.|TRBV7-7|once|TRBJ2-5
CASSFDWRETQYF
TGTGCTAGCAGCTTCGACTGGCGGGAGACCCAGTACTTC
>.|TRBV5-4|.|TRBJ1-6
CASSLYAGGSSYNSPLHF
TGTGCCAGCAGCTTGTACGCGGGGGGAAGCTCCTATAATTCACCCCTCCACTTT
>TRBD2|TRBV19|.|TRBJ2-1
CASKLAGGAQQFF
TGTGCCAGTAAACTAGCGGGGGGGGCCCAGCAGTTCTTC
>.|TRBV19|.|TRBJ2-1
CASSISGSPYNEQFF
TGTGCCAGTAGTATAAGCGGTTCACCCTACAATGAGCAGTTCTTC
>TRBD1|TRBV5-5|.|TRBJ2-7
CASSLARGFAYEQYF
TGTGCCAGCAGCTTGGCCAGGGGGTTCGCCTACGAGCAGTACTTC
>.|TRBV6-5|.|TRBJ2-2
CASSRVQGNTGELFF
TGTGCCAGCAGCCGAGTCCAGGGCAACACCGGGGAGCTGTTTTTT
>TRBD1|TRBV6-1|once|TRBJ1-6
CASSDREESPLHF
TGTGCCAGTAGTGACAGGGAAGAATCACCCCTCCACTTT
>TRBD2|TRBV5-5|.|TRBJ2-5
CASSSLAGEGETQYF
TGTGCCAGCAGCTCCCTAGCGGGAGAGGGAGAGACCCAGTACTTC
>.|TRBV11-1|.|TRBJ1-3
CASSLAGTNTIYF
TGTGCCAGCAGCTTAGCCGGGACAAACACCATATATTTT
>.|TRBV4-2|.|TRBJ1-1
CASSRRGATEAFF
TGTGCCAGCAGCCGCCGGGGGGCCACTGAAGCTTTCTTT
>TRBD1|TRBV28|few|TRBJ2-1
CASSLSTGGVHNEQFF
TGTGCCAGCAGCTTATCGACAGGGGGCGTCCACAATGAGCAGTTCTTC
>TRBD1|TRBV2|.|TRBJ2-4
CASSTPGQGAKNIQYF
TGTGCCAGCAGTACCCCGGGACAGGGGGCCAAAAACATTCAGTACTTC
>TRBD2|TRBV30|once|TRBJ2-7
CAWTGLAGGLEQYF
TGTGCCTGGACCGGACTAGCGGGAGGTCTCGAGCAGTACTTC
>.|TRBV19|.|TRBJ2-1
CASSPLEGVSNEQFF
TGTGCCAGTAGTCCCCTAGAGGGAGTTTCAAATGAGCAGTTCTTC
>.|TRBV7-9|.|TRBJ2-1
CASSLTHNEQFF
TGTGCCAGCAGCTTAACTCACAATGAGCAGTTCTTC
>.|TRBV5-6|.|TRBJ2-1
CASSFTMNEQFF
TGTGCCAGCAGCTTTACGATGAATGAGCAGTTCTTC
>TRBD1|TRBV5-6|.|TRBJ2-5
CASSFGTGGAQTQYF
TGTGCCAGCAGCTTCGGGACAGGGGGCGCACAGACCCAGTACTTC